This T cell receptor beta chain was found in a study of T cell responses to AZD1222 COVID-19 vaccine. Notes on the study in general: Regions 160-218 and 743-854 dominated among vaccine-associated CD4 TCRs spanning spike. Donors were mostly white British, more females; clonal diversity possibly underestimated. Nearly half of spike-specific TCRs reportedly target unmutated variant regions. When two AZD1222 doses had been given, Spike-specific TCR breadth and depth rose.

On this clone itself: What it binds is not known.

The junction had 4 bases not matched to a gene; V was cut back by 4 bases and J by 0 bases. Germline loops: CDR1 SGDLS, CDR2 YYNGEE. CDR3 length: 14 amino acids. Libraries were prepared by immunoSEQ multiplex PCR; TCRdb keeps only in-frame clonotypes and omits some of them. The data show 95,000 to 150,000 clones, roughly 87% seen once. The material sequenced was peripheral blood, taken on day 0 of AZD1222 vaccination. This chain connects TRBV9 to TRBJ2-7; 7 bases fit TRBD2. The sequence was obtained from an adult in good health. In nucleotides, the CDR3 is TGTGCCAGCAGCCCAGGCGGGAGCTCCTACGAGCAGTACTTC. As protein: CASSPGGSSYEQYF.